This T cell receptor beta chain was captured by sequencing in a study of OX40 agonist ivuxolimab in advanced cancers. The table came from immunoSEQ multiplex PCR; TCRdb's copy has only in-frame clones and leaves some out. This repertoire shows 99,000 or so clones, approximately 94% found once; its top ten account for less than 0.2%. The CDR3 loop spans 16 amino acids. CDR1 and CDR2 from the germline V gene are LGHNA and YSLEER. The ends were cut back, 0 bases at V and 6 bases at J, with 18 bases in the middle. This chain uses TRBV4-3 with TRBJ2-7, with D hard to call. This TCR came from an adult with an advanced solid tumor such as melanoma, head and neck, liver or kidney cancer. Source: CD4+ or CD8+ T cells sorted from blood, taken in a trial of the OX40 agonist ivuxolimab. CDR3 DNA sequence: TGCGCCAGCAGCCAAGATCCCCCCGGCCAGGTAGCCGAGCAGTACTTC. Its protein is CASSQDPPGQVAEQYF.